The rows below give T cell receptor beta chains drawn from one sample of a study of cytomegalovirus exposure and HLA in healthy donors. Only in-frame clones appear in the TCRdb table, and some are missing; sequencing was by immunoSEQ multiplex PCR. Its table records some 110,000 clones. The specimen sequenced was PBMCs. These receptors were taken from a man aged 40-49 years in good health and CMV-seronegative. Both conserved end residues are part of each CDR3. A D gene is named only where the DNA matches it firmly.

j_call: TRBJ1-5; d_call: TRBD1; v_call: TRBV5-6; cdr3_aa: CASSEGQGKSNQPQHF
j_call: TRBJ1-2; d_call: TRBD1; v_call: TRBV25-1; cdr3_aa: CASRTGNLDGYTF
j_call: TRBJ1-5; d_call: NA; v_call: TRBV15; cdr3_aa: CATSRGGTNLGQPQHF
j_call: TRBJ1-1; d_call: TRBD1; v_call: TRBV5-1; cdr3_aa: CASSPGTGMNTEAFF
j_call: TRBJ2-7; d_call: NA; v_call: TRBV11-2; cdr3_aa: CASASTGGYYEQYF
j_call: TRBJ1-1; d_call: TRBD1; v_call: TRBV7-8; cdr3_aa: CASSLGGFGGTGGFQNTEAFF
j_call: TRBJ1-5; d_call: NA; v_call: TRBV5-6; cdr3_aa: CASSPRAGRNQPQHF
j_call: TRBJ2-7; d_call: TRBD1; v_call: TRBV19; cdr3_aa: CASSIEQGSYEQYF
j_call: TRBJ2-2; d_call: TRBD1; v_call: TRBV4-1; cdr3_aa: CASRGTVSTGELFF
j_call: TRBJ1-2; d_call: NA; v_call: TRBV6-1; cdr3_aa: CASSEEMLGGRPNYGYTF
j_call: TRBJ2-2; d_call: NA; v_call: TRBV18; cdr3_aa: CASSPIVLTNTGELFF
j_call: TRBJ2-7; d_call: TRBD2; v_call: TRBV7-2; cdr3_aa: CASSMTSGSYEQYF
j_call: TRBJ2-1; d_call: TRBD2; v_call: TRBV30; cdr3_aa: CAWRGTRRNEQFF
j_call: TRBJ2-5; d_call: NA; v_call: TRBV5-4; cdr3_aa: CASSLRRDGETQYF
j_call: TRBJ2-5; d_call: TRBD2; v_call: TRBV10-3; cdr3_aa: CAISESIASGSQETQYF
j_call: TRBJ1-5; d_call: NA; v_call: TRBV5-3; cdr3_aa: CARSRGTRGQPQHF